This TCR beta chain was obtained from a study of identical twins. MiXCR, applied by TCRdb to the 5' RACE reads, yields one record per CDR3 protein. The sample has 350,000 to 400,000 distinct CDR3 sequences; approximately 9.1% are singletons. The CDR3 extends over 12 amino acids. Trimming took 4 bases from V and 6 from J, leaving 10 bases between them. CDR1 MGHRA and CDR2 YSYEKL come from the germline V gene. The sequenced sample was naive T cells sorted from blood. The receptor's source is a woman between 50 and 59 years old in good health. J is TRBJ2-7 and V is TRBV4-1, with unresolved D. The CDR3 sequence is CASSPDGSEQYF. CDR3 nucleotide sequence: TGCGCCAGCAGCCCGGACGGCTCCGAGCAGTACTTC.